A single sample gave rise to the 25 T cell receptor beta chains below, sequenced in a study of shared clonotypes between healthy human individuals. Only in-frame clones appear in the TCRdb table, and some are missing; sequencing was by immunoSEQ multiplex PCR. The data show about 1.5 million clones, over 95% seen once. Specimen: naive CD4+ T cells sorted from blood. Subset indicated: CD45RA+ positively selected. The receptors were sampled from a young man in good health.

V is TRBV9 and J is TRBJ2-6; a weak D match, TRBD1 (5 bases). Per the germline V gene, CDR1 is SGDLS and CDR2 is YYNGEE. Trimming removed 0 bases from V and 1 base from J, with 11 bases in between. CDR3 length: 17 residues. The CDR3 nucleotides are TGTGCCAGCAGCGTAGAGGCCCAGGGTTCTGGGGCCAACGTCCTGACTTTC. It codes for CASSVEAQGSGANVLTF.

CDR3 coding DNA: TGCGCCAGCAGCCAATACATTCCGAGCACTGAAGCTTTCTTT. This translates into CASSQYIPSTEAFF. The chain couples TRBV4-3 to TRBJ1-1; no clear D gene. CDR1 and CDR2 (germline): LGHNA, YSLEER. The CDR3 has 14 amino acids. V dropped 2 bases and J dropped 4 bases, with 11 bases sitting between them.

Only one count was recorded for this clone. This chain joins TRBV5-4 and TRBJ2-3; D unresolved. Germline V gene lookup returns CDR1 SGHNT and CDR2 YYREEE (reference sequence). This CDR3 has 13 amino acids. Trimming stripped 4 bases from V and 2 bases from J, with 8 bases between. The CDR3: CASSPAVTDTQYF. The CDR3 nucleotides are TGTGCCAGCAGCCCCGCGGTCACAGATACGCAGTATTTT. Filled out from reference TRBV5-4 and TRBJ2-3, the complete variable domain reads ETGVTQSPTHLIKTRGQQVTLRCSSQSGHNTVSWYQQALGQGPQFIFQYYREEENGRGNFPPRFSGLQFPNYSSELNVNALELDDSALYLCASSPAVTDTQYFGPGTRLTVL.

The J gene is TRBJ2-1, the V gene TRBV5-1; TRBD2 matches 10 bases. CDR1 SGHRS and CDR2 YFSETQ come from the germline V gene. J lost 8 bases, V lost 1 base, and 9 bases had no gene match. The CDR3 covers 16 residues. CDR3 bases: TGCGCCAGCAGCTTGCGTGGTCTAGCGGGAGTCCATGAGCAGTTCTTC. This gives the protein CASSLRGLAGVHEQFF. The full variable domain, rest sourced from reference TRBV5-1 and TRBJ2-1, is KAGVTQTPRYLIKTRGQQVTLSCSPISGHRSVSWYQQTPGQGLQFLFEYFSETQRNKGNFPGRFSGRQFSNSRSEMNVSTLELGDSALYLCASSLRGLAGVHEQFFGPGTRLTVL.

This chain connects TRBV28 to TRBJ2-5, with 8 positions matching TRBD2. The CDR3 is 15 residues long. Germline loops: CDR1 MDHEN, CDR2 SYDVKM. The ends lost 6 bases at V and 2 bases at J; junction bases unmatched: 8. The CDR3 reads CASRLTGTRQETQYF. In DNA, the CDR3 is TGTGCCAGCAGACTGACTGGGACTAGACAAGAGACCCAGTACTTC.

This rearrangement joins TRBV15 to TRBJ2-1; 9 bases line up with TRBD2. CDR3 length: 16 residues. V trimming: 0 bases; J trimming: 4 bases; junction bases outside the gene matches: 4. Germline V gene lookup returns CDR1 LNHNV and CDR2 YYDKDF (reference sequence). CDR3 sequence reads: CATSRDGGRGYNEQFF. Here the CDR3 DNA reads TGTGCCACCAGCAGAGATGGCGGGAGGGGATACAATGAGCAGTTCTTC.

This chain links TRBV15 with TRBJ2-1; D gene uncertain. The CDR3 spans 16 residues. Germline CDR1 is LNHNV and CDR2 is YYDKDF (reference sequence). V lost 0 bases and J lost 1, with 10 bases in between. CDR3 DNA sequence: TGTGCCACCAGCAGAGACAGTTATTCGTCCTACAATGAGCAGTTCTTC. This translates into CATSRDSYSSYNEQFF.

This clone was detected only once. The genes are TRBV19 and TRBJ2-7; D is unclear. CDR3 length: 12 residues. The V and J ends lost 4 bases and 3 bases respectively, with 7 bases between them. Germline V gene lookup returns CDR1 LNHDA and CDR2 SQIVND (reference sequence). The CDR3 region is CASSNEVYEQYF. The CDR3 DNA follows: TGTGCCAGTAGTAATGAGGTCTACGAGCAGTACTTC.

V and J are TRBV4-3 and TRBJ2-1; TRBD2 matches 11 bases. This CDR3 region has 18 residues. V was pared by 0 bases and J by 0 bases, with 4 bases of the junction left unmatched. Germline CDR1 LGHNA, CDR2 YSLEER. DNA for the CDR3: TGCGCCAGCAGCCAAGATGGTCTAGCGGGAGGCTCCTACAATGAGCAGTTCTTC. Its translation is CASSQDGLAGGSYNEQFF.

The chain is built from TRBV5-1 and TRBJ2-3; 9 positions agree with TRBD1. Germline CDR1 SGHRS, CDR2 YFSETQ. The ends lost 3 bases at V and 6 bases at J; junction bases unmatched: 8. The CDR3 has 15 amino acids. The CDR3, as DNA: TGCGCCAGCAGCTATGGACAGGGGATTTTGGATACGCAGTATTTT. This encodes CASSYGQGILDTQYF.

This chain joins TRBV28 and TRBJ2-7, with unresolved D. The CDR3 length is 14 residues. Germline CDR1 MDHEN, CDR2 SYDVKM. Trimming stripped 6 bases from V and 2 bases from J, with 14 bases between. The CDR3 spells CASRGTTPTYEQYF. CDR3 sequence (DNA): TGTGCCAGCAGGGGAACGACACCAACCTACGAGCAGTACTTC.

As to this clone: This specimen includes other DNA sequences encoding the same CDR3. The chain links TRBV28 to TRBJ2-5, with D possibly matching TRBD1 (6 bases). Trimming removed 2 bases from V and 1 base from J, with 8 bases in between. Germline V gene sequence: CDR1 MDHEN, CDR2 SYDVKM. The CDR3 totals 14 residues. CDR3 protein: CASSLGQIQETQYF. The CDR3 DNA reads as TGTGCCAGCAGTTTAGGACAGATCCAAGAGACCCAGTACTTC. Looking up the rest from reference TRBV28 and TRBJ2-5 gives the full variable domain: DVKVTQSSRYLVKRTGEKVFLECVQDMDHENMFWYRQDPGLGLRLIYFSYDVKMKEKGDIPEGYSVSREKKERFSLILESASTNQTSMYLCASSLGQIQETQYFGPGTRLLVL.

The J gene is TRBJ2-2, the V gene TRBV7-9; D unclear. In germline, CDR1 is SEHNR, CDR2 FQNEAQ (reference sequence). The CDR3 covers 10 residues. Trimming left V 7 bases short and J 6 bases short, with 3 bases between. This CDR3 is CASKSGELFF. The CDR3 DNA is TGTGCCAGCAAGTCCGGGGAGCTGTTTTTT.

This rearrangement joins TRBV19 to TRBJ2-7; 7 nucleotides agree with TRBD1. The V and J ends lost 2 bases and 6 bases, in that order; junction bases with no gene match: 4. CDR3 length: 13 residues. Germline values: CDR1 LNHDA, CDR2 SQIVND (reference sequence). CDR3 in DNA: TGTGCCAGTAGTATAAACAGGGGAATCGAGCAGTACTTC. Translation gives CASSINRGIEQYF.

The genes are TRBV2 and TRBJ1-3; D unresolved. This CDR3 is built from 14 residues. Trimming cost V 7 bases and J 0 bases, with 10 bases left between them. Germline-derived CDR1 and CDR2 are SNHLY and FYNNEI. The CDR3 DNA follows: TGTGCCAGCATGCGGCGTTCCTCTGGAAACACCATATATTTT. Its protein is CASMRRSSGNTIYF.

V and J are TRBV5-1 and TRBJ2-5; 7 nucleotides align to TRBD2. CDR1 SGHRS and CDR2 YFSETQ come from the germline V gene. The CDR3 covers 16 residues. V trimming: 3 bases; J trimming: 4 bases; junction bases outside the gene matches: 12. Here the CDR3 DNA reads TGCGCCAGCAGCTACACCCCGGGACGGGGGGTAGAGACCCAGTACTTC. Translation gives CASSYTPGRGVETQYF.

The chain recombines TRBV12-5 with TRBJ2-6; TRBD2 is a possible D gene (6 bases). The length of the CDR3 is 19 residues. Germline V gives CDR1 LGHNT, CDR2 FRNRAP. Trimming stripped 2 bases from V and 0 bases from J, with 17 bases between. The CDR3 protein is CASGLQAGLTGSGANVLTF. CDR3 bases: TGTGCTAGTGGTTTGCAGGCGGGGCTTACGGGCTCTGGGGCCAACGTCCTGACTTTC. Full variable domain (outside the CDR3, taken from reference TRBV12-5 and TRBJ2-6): DARVTQTPRHKVTEMGQEVTMRCQPILGHNTVFWYRQTMMQGLELLAYFRNRAPLDDSGMPKDRFSAEMPDATLATLKIQPSEPRDSAVYFCASGLQAGLTGSGANVLTFGAGSRLTVL.

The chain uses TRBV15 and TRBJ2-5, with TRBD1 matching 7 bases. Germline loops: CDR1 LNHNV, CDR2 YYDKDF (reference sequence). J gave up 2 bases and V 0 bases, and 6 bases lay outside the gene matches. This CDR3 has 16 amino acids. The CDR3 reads CATSREDSTGQETQYF. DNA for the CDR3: TGTGCCACCAGCAGAGAGGACTCGACAGGGCAAGAGACCCAGTACTTC. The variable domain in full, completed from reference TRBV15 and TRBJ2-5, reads DAMVIQNPRYQVTQFGKPVTLSCSQTLNHNVMYWYQQKSSQAPKLLFHYYDKDFNNEADTPDNFQSRRPNTSFCFLDIRSPGLGDTAMYLCATSREDSTGQETQYFGPGTRLLVL.

CDR3 sequence: CASSTPLLAGDEQFF. DNA of the CDR3: TGTGCCAGCAGCACGCCTTTACTAGCGGGAGATGAGCAGTTCTTC. J is TRBJ2-1 and V is TRBV6-1; 11 bases match TRBD2. Trimming at V came to 6 bases and at J to 8 bases, leaving 9 bases not matched to a gene. CDR1 and CDR2 (germline): MNHNS, SASEGT. This CDR3 region has 15 residues.

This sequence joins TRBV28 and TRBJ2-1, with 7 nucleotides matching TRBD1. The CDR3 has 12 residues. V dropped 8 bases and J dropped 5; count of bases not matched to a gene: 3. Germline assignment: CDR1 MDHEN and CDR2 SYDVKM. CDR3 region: CASGTDHNEQFF. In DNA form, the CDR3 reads TGTGCCAGCGGGACAGATCACAATGAGCAGTTCTTC.

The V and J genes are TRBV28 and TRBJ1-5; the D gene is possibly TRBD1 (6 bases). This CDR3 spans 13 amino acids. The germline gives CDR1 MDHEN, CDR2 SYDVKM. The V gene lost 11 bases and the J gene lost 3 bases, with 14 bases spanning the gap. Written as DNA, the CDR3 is TGTGCCGGCCGCCGGGACAACAATCAGCCCCAGCATTTT. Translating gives CAGRRDNNQPQHF. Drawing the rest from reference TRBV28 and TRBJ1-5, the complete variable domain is DVKVTQSSRYLVKRTGEKVFLECVQDMDHENMFWYRQDPGLGLRLIYFSYDVKMKEKGDIPEGYSVSREKKERFSLILESASTNQTSMYLCAGRRDNNQPQHFGDGTRLSIL.

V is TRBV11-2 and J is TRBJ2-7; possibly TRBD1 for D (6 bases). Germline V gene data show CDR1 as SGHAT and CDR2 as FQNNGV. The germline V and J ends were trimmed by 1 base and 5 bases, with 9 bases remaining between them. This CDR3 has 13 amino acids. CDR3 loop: CASSLGRGNEQYF. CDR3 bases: TGTGCCAGCAGCTTAGGCAGGGGAAACGAGCAGTACTTC.

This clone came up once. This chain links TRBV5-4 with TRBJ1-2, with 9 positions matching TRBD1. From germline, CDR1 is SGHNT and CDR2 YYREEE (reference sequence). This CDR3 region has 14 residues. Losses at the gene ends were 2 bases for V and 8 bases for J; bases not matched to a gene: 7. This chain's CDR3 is CASSLTGGRWGYTF. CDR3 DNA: TGTGCCAGCAGCTTAACAGGGGGCCGTTGGGGCTACACCTTC.

DNA for the CDR3: TGTGCCAGCAGCTTAGCTTCGGGACAGGGAGGAAACGAGCAGTACTTC. Translated: CASSLASGQGGNEQYF. The rearrangement links TRBV7-6 to TRBJ2-7; 9 positions match TRBD1. The CDR3 has 16 amino acids. Per the germline V gene, CDR1 is SGHVS and CDR2 is FNYEAQ. Trimming cost V 0 bases and J 5 bases; bases outside gene matches: 8.

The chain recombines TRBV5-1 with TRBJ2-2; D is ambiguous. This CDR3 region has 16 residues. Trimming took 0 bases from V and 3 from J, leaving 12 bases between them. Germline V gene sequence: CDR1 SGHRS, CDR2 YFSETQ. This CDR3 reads CASSLEGSLYTGELFF. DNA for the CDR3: TGCGCCAGCAGCTTGGAGGGAAGCCTATACACCGGGGAGCTGTTTTTT.